One and the same sample provided the 26 T cell receptor beta chains below, sequenced in a study of cytomegalovirus exposure and HLA in healthy donors. The PCR employed 60 Vbeta primers together with 13 Jbeta primers. The method was immunoSEQ multiplex PCR; TCRdb's version includes in-frame clones alone and lacks a portion of them. The data show more than 85,000 clones, about 81% seen once. Sequenced: PBMCs. These receptors were taken from a young man in good health and CMV-seronegative.

V usage is TRBV10-2 and J usage is TRBJ2-1, with D hard to call. CDR1 is WSHSY and CDR2 is SAAADI in the germline V gene. The CDR3 has 14 residues. The germline V and J ends were trimmed by 0 bases and 7 bases, with 10 bases remaining between them. The DNA for the CDR3 is TGCGCCAGCAGTGAGTCTACCCTAGGTAATGAGCAGTTCTTC. Its translation is CASSESTLGNEQFF.

A note on this clone: One junction end does not reproduce the germline sequence, and a read error may be involved. This chain links TRBV13 with TRBJ2-1, with D maybe TRBD1 (6 bases). CDR1 PRHDT and CDR2 FYEKMQ come from the germline V gene (reference sequence). The CDR3 is 11 residues long. CDR3 region: CASFRDNGQFF. In DNA form, the CDR3 reads TGTGCCAGCTTCCGGGACAATGGGCAGTTCTTC.

The V gene is TRBV12-5, the J gene TRBJ2-1; TRBD2 matches 11 bases. Trimming at V came to 5 bases and at J to 8 bases, leaving 11 bases not matched to a gene. Germline lookup yields CDR1 LGHNT and CDR2 FRNRAP. CDR3 length: 16 residues. CDR3 amino acids: CASGLTTSGTGYEQFF. The CDR3 DNA follows: TGTGCTAGTGGTCTCACGACTAGCGGGACGGGCTATGAGCAGTTCTTC. Combining the CDR3 with reference TRBV12-5 and TRBJ2-1 gives the whole variable domain DARVTQTPRHKVTEMGQEVTMRCQPILGHNTVFWYRQTMMQGLELLAYFRNRAPLDDSGMPKDRFSAEMPDATLATLKIQPSEPRDSAVYFCASGLTTSGTGYEQFFGPGTRLTVL.

The CDR3 DNA reads as TGTGCCAGCAGCGTAGCCGACGGACTAGCGGGAGGTCTGGAGACCCAGTACTTC. Translated, it gives CASSVADGLAGGLETQYF. This sequence joins TRBV9 and TRBJ2-5; 14 nucleotides agree with TRBD2. In germline, CDR1 is SGDLS, CDR2 YYNGEE. The J segment lost 5 bases and the V segment lost 0 bases, leaving 9 bases of the junction unmatched. CDR3 length: 18 amino acids. Complete variable domain (other parts from reference TRBV9 and TRBJ2-5): DSGVTQTPKHLITATGQRVTLRCSPRSGDLSVYWYQQSLDQGLQFLIQYYNGEERAKGNILERFSAQQFPDLHSELNLSSLELGDSALYFCASSVADGLAGGLETQYFGPGTRLLVL.

The chain joins TRBV4-2 to TRBJ2-7; the match to TRBD2 covers 9 bases. Germline V lookup: CDR1 LGHNA, CDR2 YNFKEQ. The CDR3 has 16 amino acids. With 3 bases clipped from V and 4 bases from J, the junction kept 10 bases outside the gene matches. As DNA, the CDR3 is TGTGCCAGCAGCCAGAGGGGCGGGGGGGCGAGTTACGAGCAGTACTTC. Amino acid sequence: CASSQRGGGASYEQYF.

V and J are TRBV5-6 and TRBJ2-1; weak D call: TRBD1 (6 bases). The germline V and J ends were trimmed by 1 base and 2 bases, with 10 bases remaining between them. This CDR3 is built from 15 residues. Germline CDR1 is SGHDT and CDR2 is YYEEEE. CDR3: CASSLFGGAYNEQFF. The CDR3 DNA reads as TGTGCCAGCAGCTTGTTTGGGGGCGCCTACAATGAGCAGTTCTTC. The variable domain in full, completed from reference TRBV5-6 and TRBJ2-1, reads DAGVTQSPTHLIKTRGQQVTLRCSPKSGHDTVSWYQQALGQGPQFIFQYYEEEERQRGNFPDRFSGHQFPNYSSELNVNALLLGDSALYLCASSLFGGAYNEQFFGPGTRLTVL.

CDR3 amino acids: CASSTDRGLHQPQHF. The DNA for the CDR3 is TGTGCCAGCAGCACGGACAGGGGTCTACATCAGCCCCAGCATTTT. The rearrangement joins TRBV7-9 to TRBJ1-5; 9 bases map to TRBD1. From germline, CDR1 is SEHNR and CDR2 FQNEAQ (reference sequence). The CDR3 length is 15 residues. The J segment lost 5 bases and the V segment lost 5 bases, leaving 7 bases of the junction unmatched.

The gene calls are TRBV5-1 and TRBJ2-3, with TRBD2 matching over 8 bases. With V trimmed by 1 base and J by 0 bases, 7 bases remained unmatched. The V gene's germline CDR1 is SGHRS and CDR2 YFSETQ. The CDR3 loop spans 17 amino acids. CDR3 bases: TGCGCCAGCAGCTTGACCTATAGCGGGGTGAGCACAGATACGCAGTATTTT. It codes for CASSLTYSGVSTDTQYF.

This clone has a single count. Other nucleotide sequences in the sample specify the same CDR3. This chain uses TRBV5-4 with TRBJ1-4, with 7 nucleotides matching TRBD1. V lost 0 bases to trimming and J lost 4 bases; unmatched junction nucleotides: 0. Germline V lookup: CDR1 SGHNT, CDR2 YYREEE (reference sequence). This CDR3 spans 14 amino acids. The CDR3, as DNA: TGTGCCAGCAGCTTGGGACAGGGTAATGAAAAACTGTTTTTT. As protein: CASSLGQGNEKLFF.

The chain employs TRBV6-4 and TRBJ2-2; D gene ambiguous. The V and J ends lost 0 bases and 8 bases respectively, with 7 bases between them. The germline gives CDR1 MRHNA, CDR2 SNTAGT. CDR3 length: 13 amino acids. CDR3 in amino acids: CASSDSYGGELFF. The CDR3 nucleotides are TGTGCCAGCAGTGACTCTTACGGGGGGGAGCTGTTTTTT.

The chain couples TRBV30 to TRBJ2-2, with TRBD1 as a possible D gene (7 bases). The CDR3 extends over 14 amino acids. Per germline, CDR1 GTSNPN and CDR2 SVGIG (reference sequence). The V gene lost 5 bases and the J gene lost 5 bases, with 15 bases spanning the gap. The CDR3 DNA sequence: TGTGCCTGGGGGGGAGGCAGGGGGACCGGGGAGCTGTTTTTT. This encodes CAWGGGRGTGELFF.

V and J are TRBV2 and TRBJ2-1; D perhaps matches TRBD2 (6 bases). The germline gives CDR1 SNHLY, CDR2 FYNNEI. V lost 8 bases, J lost 9 bases, and 20 bases lay in between. CDR3 length: 14 residues. In DNA, the CDR3 is TGTGCCAGCGGGGGGATACGGGGTGGAACTGAGCAGTTCTTC. The encoded protein is CASGGIRGGTEQFF.

This clone was detected only once. The chain joins TRBV19 to TRBJ2-5; 7 positions agree with TRBD2. Germline V CDR1 and CDR2: LNHDA, SQIVND (reference sequence). There are 15 residues in the CDR3. Trimming at V came to 8 bases and at J to 4 bases, leaving 13 bases not matched to a gene. The chain's CDR3 is CASSDSSGIGETQYF. The CDR3 DNA reads as TGTGCCAGTTCTGATTCGAGCGGGATCGGAGAGACCCAGTACTTC.

The table lists this clone with a few counts. This rearrangement joins TRBV9 to TRBJ2-1; a possible D gene is TRBD1 (5 bases). This CDR3 comprises 12 residues. Germline CDR1 SGDLS, CDR2 YYNGEE. The V gene lost 3 bases and the J gene lost 7 bases, with 8 bases spanning the gap. The CDR3 here is CASSGQGNEQFF. The CDR3 region has the DNA TGTGCCAGCAGCGGTCAGGGTAATGAGCAGTTCTTC.

The CDR3 region is CAINGGSRETQYF. CDR3 nucleotides: TGTGCCATCAATGGGGGCTCCCGGGAGACCCAGTACTTC. J is TRBJ2-5 and V is TRBV10-3; D may be TRBD1 (6 bases). This CDR3 has 13 amino acids. CDR1 ENHRY and CDR2 SYGVKD come from the germline V gene. V lost 7 bases to trimming and J lost 5 bases, with 14 bases between them.

V is TRBV7-8 and J is TRBJ2-5, with 10 bases aligning to TRBD2. The germline V gene has CDR1 SGHVS and CDR2 FQNEAQ. Unmatched junction bases numbered 9, after V lost 4 bases and J lost 4 bases. CDR3 length: 16 residues. CDR3 in DNA: TGTGCCAGCAGCTCCCTAGAGCGGGGGGGAGGAGAGACCCAGTACTTC. It specifies CASSSLERGGGETQYF.

The J gene is TRBJ1-5, the V gene TRBV7-8; 9 bases agree with TRBD1. The CDR3 extends over 17 amino acids. The V gene end was trimmed by 6 bases and the J gene end by 7 bases; junction bases not matched to a gene: 16. From germline, CDR1 is SGHVS and CDR2 FQNEAQ. CDR3 sequence: CASRPFAGTGIGQPQHF. CDR3 sequence (DNA): TGTGCCAGCAGGCCATTTGCCGGGACAGGGATCGGGCAGCCCCAGCATTTT.

This sequence joins TRBV7-8 and TRBJ1-1, with unresolved D. The CDR3 is 14 amino acids. V lost 0 bases and J lost 2, with 7 bases in between. Germline V CDR1 and CDR2: SGHVS, FQNEAQ. CDR3 bases: TGTGCCAGCAGCTTAGCGGAGGGAAACACTGAAGCTTTCTTT. As protein: CASSLAEGNTEAFF. Together with reference TRBV7-8 and TRBJ1-1, the CDR3 gives the full variable domain: GAGVSQSPRYKVAKRGQDVALRCDPISGHVSLFWYQQALGQGPEFLTYFQNEAQLDKSGLPSDRFFAERPEGSVSTLKIQRTQQEDSAVYLCASSLAEGNTEAFFGQGTRLTVV.

Concerning this clone: The same CDR3 arises from other DNA sequences in this sample as well. The V and J genes are TRBV9 and TRBJ2-3; 12 nucleotides align to TRBD2. The CDR3 consists of 15 residues. V lost 3 bases to trimming and J lost 4 bases; unmatched junction nucleotides: 3. Germline CDR1 is SGDLS and CDR2 is YYNGEE. CDR3 protein: CASSETSGGADTQYF. The DNA of the CDR3 is TGTGCCAGCAGCGAGACTAGCGGGGGTGCAGATACGCAGTATTTT.

The CDR3 DNA reads as TGTGCCAGCAGCTTGGCTTCCGGGACTGCCATAGGAGGCTACACCTTC. Encoded protein: CASSLASGTAIGGYTF. V usage is TRBV5-4 and J usage is TRBJ1-2; possible D gene TRBD1, 5 bases. CDR3 length: 16 residues. V lost 0 bases and J lost 8, with 20 bases in between. From germline, CDR1 is SGHNT and CDR2 YYREEE (reference sequence).

The chain is built from TRBV6-5 and TRBJ1-5; no reliable D call. Looked up from germline, CDR1 is MNHEY and CDR2 is SVGAGI. The V gene lost 2 bases and the J gene lost 4 bases, with 6 bases spanning the gap. There are 13 residues in the CDR3. DNA for the CDR3: TGTGCCAGCAGTTACGAGGGTAATCAGCCCCAGCATTTT. The encoded protein is CASSYEGNQPQHF.

This clone was seen a handful of times. The chain couples TRBV5-4 to TRBJ2-7; D not certain. CDR1 is SGHNT and CDR2 is YYREEE in the germline V gene (reference sequence). Trimming pared 4 bases from V and 0 bases from J, leaving 11 bases between. The CDR3 sequence is 14 residues long. The CDR3 region has the DNA TGTGCCAGCAGCCCGACACAGAGCTCCTACGAGCAGTACTTC. Translating it yields CASSPTQSSYEQYF.

The chain has TRBV29-1 and TRBJ2-1; D may be TRBD2 (6 bases). V dropped 1 base and J dropped 4 bases, with 8 bases sitting between them. The CDR3 contains 13 residues. Germline lookup yields CDR1 SQVTM and CDR2 ANQGSEA. DNA for the CDR3: TGCAGCGTTGAAGGGGGGGTATACAATGAGCAGTTCTTC. It encodes CSVEGGVYNEQFF.

The chain couples TRBV5-4 to TRBJ2-5; no firm D call. CDR1 is SGHNT and CDR2 is YYREEE in the germline V gene (reference sequence). This CDR3 has 13 amino acids. Deletions cut 0 bases from V and 3 bases from J, with 6 bases between. The CDR3 DNA reads as TGTGCCAGCAGCTTGGTACACGAAGAGACCCAGTACTTC. It is translated as CASSLVHEETQYF.

This clone was counted a single time. The chain employs TRBV19 and TRBJ2-3; TRBD2 matches at 13 bases. The CDR3 has 17 residues. Per the germline V gene, CDR1 is LNHDA and CDR2 is SQIVND (reference sequence). V dropped 2 bases and J dropped 3; count of bases not matched to a gene: 5. This CDR3 is CASSIRLAGGKTDTQYF. CDR3 coding DNA: TGTGCCAGTAGTATAAGACTAGCGGGGGGAAAAACAGATACGCAGTATTTT.

J is TRBJ1-4 and V is TRBV11-2; 8 bases are a match to TRBD1. The CDR3 spans 16 residues. Germline loops: CDR1 SGHAT, CDR2 FQNNGV. V shed 0 bases, J shed 8 bases, and the junction held 8 bases outside the gene matches. CDR3 sequence reads: CASSLESAGGREKLFF. In DNA, the CDR3 is TGTGCCAGCAGCTTAGAGTCGGCAGGGGGCAGGGAAAAACTGTTTTTT.